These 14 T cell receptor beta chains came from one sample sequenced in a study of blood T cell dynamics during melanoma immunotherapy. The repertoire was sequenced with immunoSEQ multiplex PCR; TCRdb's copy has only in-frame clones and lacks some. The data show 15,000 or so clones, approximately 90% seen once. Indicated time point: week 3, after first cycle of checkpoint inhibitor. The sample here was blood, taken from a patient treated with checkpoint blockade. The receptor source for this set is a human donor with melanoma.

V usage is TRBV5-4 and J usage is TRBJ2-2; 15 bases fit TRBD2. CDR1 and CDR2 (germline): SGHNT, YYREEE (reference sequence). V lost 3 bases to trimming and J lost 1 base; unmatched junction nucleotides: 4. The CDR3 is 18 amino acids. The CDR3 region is CASSSSGLAGGNTGELFF. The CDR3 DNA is TGTGCCAGCAGCTCGTCGGGACTAGCGGGAGGGAACACCGGGGAGCTGTTTTTT.

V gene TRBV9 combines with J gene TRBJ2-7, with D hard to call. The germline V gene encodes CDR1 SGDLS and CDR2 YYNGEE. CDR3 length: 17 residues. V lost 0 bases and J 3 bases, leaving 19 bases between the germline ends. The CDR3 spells CASSVEPGPNPGYEQYF. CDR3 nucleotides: TGTGCCAGCAGCGTAGAGCCCGGGCCTAACCCAGGCTACGAGCAGTACTTC. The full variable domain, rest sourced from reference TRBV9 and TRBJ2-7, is DSGVTQTPKHLITATGQRVTLRCSPRSGDLSVYWYQQSLDQGLQFLIQYYNGEERAKGNILERFSAQQFPDLHSELNLSSLELGDSALYFCASSVEPGPNPGYEQYFGPGTRLTVT.

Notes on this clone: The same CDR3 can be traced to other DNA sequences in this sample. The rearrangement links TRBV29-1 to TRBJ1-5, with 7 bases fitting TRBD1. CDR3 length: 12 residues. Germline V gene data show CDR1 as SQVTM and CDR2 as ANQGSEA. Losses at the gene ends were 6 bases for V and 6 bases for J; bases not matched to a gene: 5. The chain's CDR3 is CSVGQGGQPQHF. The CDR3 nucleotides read TGCAGCGTCGGGCAGGGGGGTCAGCCCCAGCATTTT.

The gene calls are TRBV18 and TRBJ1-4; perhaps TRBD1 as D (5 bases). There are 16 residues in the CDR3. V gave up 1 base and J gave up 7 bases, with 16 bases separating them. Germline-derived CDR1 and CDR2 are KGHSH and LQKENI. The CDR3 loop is CASSPQPGLSGEKLFF. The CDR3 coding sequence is TGTGCCAGCTCACCACAACCGGGACTGAGCGGTGAAAAACTGTTTTTT.

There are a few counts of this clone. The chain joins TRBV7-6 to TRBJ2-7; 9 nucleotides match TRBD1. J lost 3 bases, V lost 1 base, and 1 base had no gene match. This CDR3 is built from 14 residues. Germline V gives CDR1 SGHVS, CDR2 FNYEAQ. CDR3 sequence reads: CASSLGQGDYEQYF. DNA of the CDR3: TGTGCCAGCAGCTTAGGACAGGGGGACTACGAGCAGTACTTC. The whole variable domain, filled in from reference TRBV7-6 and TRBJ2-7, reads GAGVSQSPRYKVTKRGQDVALRCDPISGHVSLYWYRQALGQGPEFLTYFNYEAQQDKSGLPNDRFSAERPEGSISTLTIQRTEQRDSAMYRCASSLGQGDYEQYFGPGTRLTVT.

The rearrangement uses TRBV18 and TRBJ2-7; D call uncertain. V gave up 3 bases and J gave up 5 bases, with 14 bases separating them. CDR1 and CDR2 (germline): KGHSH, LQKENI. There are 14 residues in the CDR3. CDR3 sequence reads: CASSPREVTDEQYF. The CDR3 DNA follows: TGTGCCAGCTCACCTAGGGAAGTTACGGACGAGCAGTACTTC.

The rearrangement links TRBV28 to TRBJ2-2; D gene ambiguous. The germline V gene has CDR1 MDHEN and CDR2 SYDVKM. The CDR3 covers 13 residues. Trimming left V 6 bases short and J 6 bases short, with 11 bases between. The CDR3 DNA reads TGTGCCAGCAGCAGAGACCACCCCGGGGAGCTGTTTTTT. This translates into CASSRDHPGELFF. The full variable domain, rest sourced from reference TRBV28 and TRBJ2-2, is DVKVTQSSRYLVKRTGEKVFLECVQDMDHENMFWYRQDPGLGLRLIYFSYDVKMKEKGDIPEGYSVSREKKERFSLILESASTNQTSMYLCASSRDHPGELFFGEGSRLTVL.

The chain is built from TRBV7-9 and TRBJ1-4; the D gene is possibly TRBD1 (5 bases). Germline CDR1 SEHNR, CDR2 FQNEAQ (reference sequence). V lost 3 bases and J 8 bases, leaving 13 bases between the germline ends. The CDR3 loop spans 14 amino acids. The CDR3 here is CASSLGLGGEKLFF. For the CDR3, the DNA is TGTGCCAGCAGCTTGGGACTGGGAGGGGAAAAACTGTTTTTT.

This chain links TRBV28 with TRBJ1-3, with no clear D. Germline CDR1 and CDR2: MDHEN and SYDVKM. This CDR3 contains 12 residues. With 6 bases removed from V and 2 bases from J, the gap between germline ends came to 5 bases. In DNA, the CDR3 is TGTGCCAGCAGGCTCGCTGGAAACACCATATATTTT. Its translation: CASRLAGNTIYF.

The CDR3 is CASSVTSGSYNEQFF. CDR3 sequence (DNA): TGCGCCAGCAGCGTCACTAGCGGATCCTACAATGAGCAGTTCTTC. The chain combines TRBV5-1 with TRBJ2-1, with 8 positions matching TRBD2. V lost 4 bases to trimming and J lost 1 base; unmatched junction nucleotides: 4. Germline V gene lookup returns CDR1 SGHRS and CDR2 YFSETQ. This CDR3 spans 15 amino acids.

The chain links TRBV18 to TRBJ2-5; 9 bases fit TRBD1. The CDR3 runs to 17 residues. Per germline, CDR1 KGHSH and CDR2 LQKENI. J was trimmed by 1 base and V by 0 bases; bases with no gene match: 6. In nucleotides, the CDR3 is TGTGCCAGCTCACCACCCCGGACAGGGGTTATCCAAGAGACCCAGTACTTC. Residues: CASSPPRTGVIQETQYF.

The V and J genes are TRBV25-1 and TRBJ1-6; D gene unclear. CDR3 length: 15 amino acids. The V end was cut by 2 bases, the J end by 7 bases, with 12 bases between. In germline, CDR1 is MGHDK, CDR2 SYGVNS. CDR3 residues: CASSEGDYSNSPLHF. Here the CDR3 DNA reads TGTGCCAGCAGTGAAGGGGATTATTCCAATTCACCCCTCCACTTT.

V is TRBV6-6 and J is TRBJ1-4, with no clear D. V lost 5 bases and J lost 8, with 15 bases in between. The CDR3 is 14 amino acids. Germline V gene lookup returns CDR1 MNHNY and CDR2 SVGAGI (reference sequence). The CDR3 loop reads CASSVTSRREKLFF. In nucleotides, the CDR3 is TGTGCCAGCAGTGTGACATCCCGACGCGAAAAACTGTTTTTT.

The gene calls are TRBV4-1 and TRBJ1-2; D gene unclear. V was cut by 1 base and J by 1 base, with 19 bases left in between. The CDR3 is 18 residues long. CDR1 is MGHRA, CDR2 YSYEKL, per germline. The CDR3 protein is CASSQGGIPRTLNYGYTF. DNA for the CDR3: TGCGCCAGCAGCCAAGGGGGAATTCCCCGGACCCTTAACTATGGCTACACCTTC.